Below, 21 T cell receptor beta chains from the same sample are listed, as sequenced in a study of blood T cell repertoires in COVID-19. Here immunoSEQ multiplex PCR was the method, and the copy in TCRdb shows in-frame clones only, minus some. The table shows over 110,000 clones, with approximately 84% occurring only once. What was sequenced was PBMCs or T cells enriched from blood (not recorded which). Receptors were obtained from a man in his forties or fifties in a cohort exposed to, infected with or recovered from COVID-19 (not recorded which).

This clone appeared once. The J gene is TRBJ1-2, the V gene TRBV7-8; 7 nucleotides line up with TRBD1. J gave up 8 bases and V 5 bases, and 5 bases lay outside the gene matches. The CDR3 runs 12 residues. CDR1 SGHVS and CDR2 FQNEAQ come from the germline V gene. The CDR3 DNA sequence: TGTGCCAGCAGCGCAGGGGGGTTAGGCTACACCTTC. Amino acid sequence: CASSAGGLGYTF.

This chain connects TRBV3-1 (or the pseudogene TRBV3-2) to TRBJ1-2; 12 positions match TRBD1. Trimming cost V 6 bases and J 7 bases; bases outside gene matches: 3. CDR1 is LGHDT and CDR2 is YNNKEL in the germline V gene (reference sequence). The CDR3 runs 13 residues. CDR3 in amino acids: CASRGQGAGGYTF. The CDR3 DNA follows: TGTGCCAGCAGGGGACAGGGGGCTGGTGGCTACACCTTC.

In regard to this clone: A read error may produce the germline difference seen at one junction end. The rearrangement links TRBV6-1 to TRBJ1-5, with D maybe TRBD1 (6 bases). CDR3 length equals 14 residues. The germline V gene encodes CDR1 MNHNS and CDR2 SASEGT. The CDR3 reads CASREGGLGQPQHF. In DNA, the CDR3 is TGTGCCAGCAGGGAAGGGGGGCTGGGGCAGCCCCAGCATTTT.

The chain recombines TRBV28 with TRBJ2-1; 7 nucleotides line up with TRBD1. Losses at the gene ends were 5 bases for V and 0 bases for J; bases not matched to a gene: 4. The CDR3 runs 15 residues. Germline-derived CDR1 and CDR2 are MDHEN and SYDVKM. CDR3 nucleotide sequence: TGTGCCAGCAGTGGACAGGCGAGCTCCTACAATGAGCAGTTCTTC. Protein sequence: CASSGQASSYNEQFF.

This clone was observed a few times. The chain joins TRBV6-4 to TRBJ1-1; 9 bases agree with TRBD1. Germline assignment: CDR1 MRHNA and CDR2 SNTAGT. This CDR3 is built from 14 residues. V was clipped by 3 bases and J by 6 bases; unmatched bases: 5. The CDR3 DNA follows: TGTGCCAGCAGTGAGGGGACAGGGATCTCTGAAGCTTTCTTT. It specifies CASSEGTGISEAFF.

This rearrangement joins TRBV27 to TRBJ1-2; D is possibly TRBD1 (6 bases). Germline assignment: CDR1 MNHEY and CDR2 SMNVEV (reference sequence). This CDR3 region has 15 residues. Deletions cut 2 bases from V and 2 bases from J, with 12 bases between. CDR3 DNA: TGTGCCAGCAGTTTAACGACAGGCGACAACTATGGCTACACCTTC. It codes for CASSLTTGDNYGYTF.

About this clone itself: At the DNA level, this CDR3 is encoded by other sequences in the same sample as well. The rearrangement uses TRBV7-9 and TRBJ2-2; D unresolved. CDR3 length: 12 residues. In germline, CDR1 is SEHNR, CDR2 FQNEAQ (reference sequence). Trimming cost V 2 bases and J 5 bases, with 3 bases left between them. In DNA form, the CDR3 reads TGTGCCAGCAGCTTATTAACCGGGGAGCTGTTTTTT. Its translation is CASSLLTGELFF.

V and J are TRBV7-9 and TRBJ2-2, with D possibly TRBD1 on 5 matching bases. CDR3 length equals 14 residues. Looked up from germline, CDR1 is SEHNR and CDR2 is FQNEAQ (reference sequence). V gave up 5 bases and J gave up 5 bases, with 12 bases separating them. The CDR3 sequence is CASSPGLGTGELFF. The DNA of the CDR3 is TGTGCCAGCAGCCCAGGGTTGGGGACCGGGGAGCTGTTTTTT.

This chain links TRBV5-1 with TRBJ2-2; 8 nucleotides agree with TRBD2. Germline V gene data show CDR1 as SGHRS and CDR2 as YFSETQ. The CDR3 extends over 14 amino acids. V lost 2 bases and J lost 5; bases outside the gene matches: 2. The CDR3: CASSFGGGTGELFF. The CDR3 region has the DNA TGCGCCAGCAGCTTTGGCGGGGGGACCGGGGAGCTGTTTTTT.

This clone was observed once. The rearrangement links TRBV18 to TRBJ2-1, with 10 bases matching TRBD1. The CDR3 is 15 residues long. Trimming cost V 2 bases and J 2 bases; bases outside gene matches: 0. The V gene's germline CDR1 is KGHSH and CDR2 LQKENI. CDR3 nucleotide sequence: TGTGCCAGCTCACCAGGGACAGGGGCCTACAATGAGCAGTTCTTC. Its protein product is CASSPGTGAYNEQFF.

The chain joins TRBV27 to TRBJ2-1; 10 bases are a match to TRBD1. Per germline, CDR1 MNHEY and CDR2 SMNVEV (reference sequence). The CDR3 length is 17 residues. J gave up 4 bases and V 5 bases, and 11 bases lay outside the gene matches. CDR3 bases: TGTGCCAGCAGTGCGGGACAGGGGTTCAACCTTTACAATGAGCAGTTCTTC. Translating it yields CASSAGQGFNLYNEQFF.

Only one count was recorded for this clone. The V call is TRBV2, the J call TRBJ2-1, with TRBD2 as a possible D gene (6 bases). The CDR3 contains 13 residues. Germline assignment: CDR1 SNHLY and CDR2 FYNNEI. V was clipped by 6 bases and J by 7 bases, with 13 bases between them. This chain's CDR3 is CASSGRGRNEQFF. CDR3 DNA: TGTGCCAGCAGCGGGAGAGGGAGGAATGAGCAGTTCTTC.

There are a few counts of this clone. The chain joins TRBV7-9 to TRBJ1-2; 8 nucleotides line up with TRBD1. There are 15 residues in the CDR3. Trimming took 5 bases from V and 2 from J; bases not matched to a gene: 7. Germline assignment: CDR1 SEHNR and CDR2 FQNEAQ (reference sequence). The CDR3 nucleotides are TGTGCCAGCAGCATTAGACAGGGGCAAAACTATGGCTACACCTTC. It yields the protein CASSIRQGQNYGYTF. The full variable domain, its missing parts supplied by reference TRBV7-9 and TRBJ1-2, is DTGVSQNPRHKITKRGQNVTFRCDPISEHNRLYWYRQTLGQGPEFLTYFQNEAQLEKSRLLSDRFSAERPKGSFSTLEIQRTEQGDSAMYLCASSIRQGQNYGYTFGSGTRLTVV.

The gene calls are TRBV3-1 (or the pseudogene TRBV3-2) and TRBJ2-7; TRBD1 matches at 8 bases. With 4 bases clipped from V and 4 bases from J, the junction kept 9 bases outside the gene matches. The CDR3 consists of 15 residues. CDR1 is LGHDT and CDR2 is YNNKEL in the germline V gene (reference sequence). CDR3 nucleotide sequence: TGTGCCAGCAGCCCCTCAGGGGGCGTTTTTTACGAGCAGTACTTC. This translates into CASSPSGGVFYEQYF.

Details on this clone: The same CDR3 arises from other DNA sequences in this sample as well. The rearrangement joins TRBV5-1 to TRBJ2-7; 9 bases map to TRBD2. Unmatched junction bases numbered 3, after V lost 2 bases and J lost 0 bases. CDR3 length: 15 amino acids. Germline V lookup: CDR1 SGHRS, CDR2 YFSETQ. The CDR3 sequence: CASSLAGGSSYEQYF. The CDR3 region has the DNA TGCGCCAGCAGCTTAGCGGGGGGCAGCTCCTACGAGCAGTACTTC.

The J gene is TRBJ1-1, the V gene TRBV5-6; the D is unclear. CDR1 SGHDT and CDR2 YYEEEE come from the germline V gene. Deletions cut 0 bases from V and 3 bases from J, with 6 bases between. The CDR3 is 13 residues long. The CDR3 sequence: CASSLGPDTEAFF. CDR3 coding DNA: TGTGCCAGCAGCTTGGGTCCAGACACTGAAGCTTTCTTT.

The gene calls are TRBV28 and TRBJ2-3; 11 bases match TRBD2. The CDR3 sequence is 17 residues long. Germline trimming cut 3 bases from V and 1 base from J; bases unmatched to any gene: 6. CDR1 is MDHEN and CDR2 is SYDVKM in the germline V gene. The CDR3 spells CASSFSSSGRGTDTQYF. CDR3 DNA sequence: TGTGCCAGCAGTTTCAGTAGTAGCGGGAGGGGCACAGATACGCAGTATTTT.

The V call is TRBV2, the J call TRBJ1-5; possibly TRBD1 for D (6 bases). Trimming removed 5 bases at V and 1 base at J, with 18 bases between. This CDR3 is 17 amino acids long. CDR1 is SNHLY, CDR2 FYNNEI, per germline. The CDR3 DNA reads as TGTGCCAGCAGTCTTAGAGGGGGTGAGGCCAGCAATCAGCCCCAGCATTTT. As protein: CASSLRGGEASNQPQHF.

The V and J genes are TRBV28 and TRBJ1-1, with 7 bases matching TRBD1. CDR1 MDHEN and CDR2 SYDVKM come from the germline V gene. The CDR3 covers 14 residues. V was clipped by 7 bases and J by 1 base; unmatched bases: 6. The CDR3 DNA follows: TGTGCCAGCACTCCGGGACAGCAGAACACTGAAGCTTTCTTT. It is translated as CASTPGQQNTEAFF.

This sequence joins TRBV5-1 and TRBJ1-3; a weak D match, TRBD1 (6 bases). The germline V gene encodes CDR1 SGHRS and CDR2 YFSETQ. The CDR3 has 15 residues. Deletions cut 4 bases from V and 0 bases from J, with 11 bases between. DNA of the CDR3: TGCGCCAGCAGCCCGGGACACAACTCTGGAAACACCATATATTTT. Encoded protein: CASSPGHNSGNTIYF.

The V call is TRBV7-9, the J call TRBJ2-1; 11 bases match TRBD1. V dropped 5 bases and J dropped 7; count of bases not matched to a gene: 10. The CDR3 spans 16 residues. Germline V gene sequence: CDR1 SEHNR, CDR2 FQNEAQ (reference sequence). As DNA, the CDR3 is TGTGCCAGCAGCCTTCAGGGACAGGGGGTTATAAATGAGCAGTTCTTC. Translating it yields CASSLQGQGVINEQFF.